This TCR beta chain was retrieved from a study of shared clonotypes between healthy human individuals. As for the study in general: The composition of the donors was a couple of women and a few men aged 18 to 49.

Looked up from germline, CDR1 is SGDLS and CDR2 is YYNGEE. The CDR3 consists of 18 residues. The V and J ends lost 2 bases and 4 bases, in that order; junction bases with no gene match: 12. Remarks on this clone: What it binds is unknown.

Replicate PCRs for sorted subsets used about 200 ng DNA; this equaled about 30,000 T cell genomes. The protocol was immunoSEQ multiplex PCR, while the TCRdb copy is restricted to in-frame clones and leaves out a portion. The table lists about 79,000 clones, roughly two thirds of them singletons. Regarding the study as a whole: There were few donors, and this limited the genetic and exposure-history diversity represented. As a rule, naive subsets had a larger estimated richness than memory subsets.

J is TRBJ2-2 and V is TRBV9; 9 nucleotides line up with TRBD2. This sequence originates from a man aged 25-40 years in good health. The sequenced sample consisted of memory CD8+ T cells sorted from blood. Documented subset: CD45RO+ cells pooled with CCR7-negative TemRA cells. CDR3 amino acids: CASSVEGVAGVLTGELFF. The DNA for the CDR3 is TGTGCCAGCAGCGTGGAGGGAGTAGCGGGAGTTCTCACCGGGGAGCTGTTTTTT.